This TCR beta chain was recovered during a study of blood T cells in healthy people across ages. Findings and caveats of the study: Significant beta diversity loss was already apparent by age around 36, declining roughly linearly. With unsorted PBMCs, a conclusive comparison of naive versus antigen-experienced cells was not possible.

For this clonotype: Its antigen is still unknown.

For the second PCR, which ran for roughly 7 to 11 cycles, a sample-barcoded 5' primer and a J-beta primer mix were used. Each cDNA molecule, via a template-switch adaptor with 12 random nucleotides, was tagged. TCRdb re-called the 5' RACE reads through MiXCR, storing one row per CDR3 protein. This sample has approximately 690,000 distinct CDR3 sequences; 40% to 50% occur once, and the top ten carry 25% to 30%. Germline V gene lookup returns CDR1 MNHEY and CDR2 SVGAGI. V trimming: 6 bases; J trimming: 1 base; junction bases outside the gene matches: 4. This CDR3 has 15 amino acids. This receptor was taken from an elderly man in good health. The chain has TRBV6-5 and TRBJ2-1, with 9 bases identical to TRBD1. The sequenced sample was blood. This chain's CDR3 is CASRGDRGSYNEQFF. The CDR3 nucleotides are TGTGCCAGCAGGGGAGACAGGGGGTCCTACAATGAGCAGTTCTTC.